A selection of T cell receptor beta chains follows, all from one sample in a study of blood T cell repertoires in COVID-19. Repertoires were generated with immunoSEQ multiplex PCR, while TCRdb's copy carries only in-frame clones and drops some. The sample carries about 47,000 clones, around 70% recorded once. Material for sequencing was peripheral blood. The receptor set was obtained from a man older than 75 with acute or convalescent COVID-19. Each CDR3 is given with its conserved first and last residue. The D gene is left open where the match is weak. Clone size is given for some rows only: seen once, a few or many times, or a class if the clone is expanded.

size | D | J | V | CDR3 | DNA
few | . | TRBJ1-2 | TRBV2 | CASSDNGGGYGYTF | TGTGCCAGCAGTGACAATGGGGGCGGCTATGGCTACACCTTC
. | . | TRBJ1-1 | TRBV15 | CATSRERGITEAFF | TGTGCCACCAGCAGAGAACGGGGTATCACTGAAGCTTTCTTT
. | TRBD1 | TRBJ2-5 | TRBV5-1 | CASRDRAQETQYF | TGCGCCAGCAGGGACAGGGCCCAAGAGACCCAGTACTTC
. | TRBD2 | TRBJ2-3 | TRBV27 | CASSPQPGLAGTQYF | TGTGCCAGCAGTCCCCAACCCGGACTAGCAGGTACGCAGTATTTT
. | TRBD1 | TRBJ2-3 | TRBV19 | CASTRDRGRLDTQYF | TGTGCCAGTACCCGGGACAGGGGGCGCCTAGATACGCAGTATTTT
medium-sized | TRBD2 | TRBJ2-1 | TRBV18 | CASSPTTSGGNNEQFF | TGTGCCAGCTCACCAACGACTAGCGGGGGTAACAATGAGCAGTTCTTC
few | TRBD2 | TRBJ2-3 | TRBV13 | CASSSRTSGDHSDTQYF | TGTGCCAGCAGCTCCCGGACTAGCGGAGACCATTCAGATACGCAGTATTTT
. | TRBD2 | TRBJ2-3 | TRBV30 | CAWSARGLAGGPRTDTQYF | TGTGCCTGGAGTGCCCGGGGGCTAGCGGGGGGGCCAAGGACAGATACGCAGTATTTT
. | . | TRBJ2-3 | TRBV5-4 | CASSRAGVLRDTQYF | TGTGCCAGCAGCCGGGCAGGGGTCTTGCGGGATACGCAGTATTTT
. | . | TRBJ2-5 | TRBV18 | CASSPRSGGQQETQYF | TGTGCCAGCTCACCACGGTCGGGGGGCCAACAGGAGACCCAGTACTTC
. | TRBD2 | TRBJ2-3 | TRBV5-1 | CASSLGTSGTTDTQYF | TGCGCCAGCAGCTTGGGGACTAGCGGGACCACAGATACGCAGTATTTT
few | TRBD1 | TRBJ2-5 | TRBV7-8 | CASSPPRTGGPQYF | TGTGCCAGCAGCCCACCCAGGACAGGGGGGCCCCAGTACTTC
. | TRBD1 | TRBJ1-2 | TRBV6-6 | CASSTTGEDYGYTF | TGTGCCAGCAGTACGACAGGGGAAGACTATGGCTACACCTTC
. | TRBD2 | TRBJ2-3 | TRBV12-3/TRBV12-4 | CASRLATIDTQYF | TGTGCCAGCAGACTAGCGACAATAGATACGCAGTATTTT
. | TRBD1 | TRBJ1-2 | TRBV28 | CASSPGQGVDYGYTF | TGTGCCAGCAGTCCTGGACAGGGGGTTGACTATGGCTACACCTTC
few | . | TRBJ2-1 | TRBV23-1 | CASSQSPDWSSYNEQFF | TGCGCCAGCAGTCAATCCCCGGACTGGAGCTCCTACAATGAGCAGTTCTTC
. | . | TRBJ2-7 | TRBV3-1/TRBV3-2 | CASSQAAGTIYEQYF | TGTGCCAGCAGCCAAGCCGCCGGGACAATCTACGAGCAGTACTTC
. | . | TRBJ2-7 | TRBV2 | CASTPRQESYEQYF | TGTGCCAGCACCCCGAGACAGGAGTCCTACGAGCAGTACTTC
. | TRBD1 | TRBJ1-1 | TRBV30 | CAWSVQGSHTEAFF | TGTGCCTGGAGTGTACAGGGGTCTCACACTGAAGCTTTCTTT
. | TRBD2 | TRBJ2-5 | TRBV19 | CASSIGLAGLETQYF | TGTGCCAGTAGTATCGGTCTAGCGGGGTTGGAGACCCAGTACTTC
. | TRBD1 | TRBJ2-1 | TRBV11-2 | CASSLGQGAYNEQFF | TGTGCCAGCAGCTTAGGGCAGGGGGCCTACAATGAGCAGTTCTTC
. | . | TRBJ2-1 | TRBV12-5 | CASVPPGLFKQFF | TGTGCTAGTGTGCCACCGGGACTTTTCAAGCAGTTCTTC
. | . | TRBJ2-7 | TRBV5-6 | CASSYTKSEQYF | TGTGCCAGCAGCTACACTAAATCCGAGCAGTACTTC
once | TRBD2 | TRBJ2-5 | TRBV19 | CASSTGGSQLTQYF | TGTGCCAGTAGTACGGGGGGGTCTCAATTGACCCAGTACTTC
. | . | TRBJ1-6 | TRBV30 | CACKQGSYNSPLHF | TGTGCCTGTAAACAGGGTTCCTATAATTCACCCCTCCACTTT
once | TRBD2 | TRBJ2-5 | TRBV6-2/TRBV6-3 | CASSPPRLAGAGETQYF | TGTGCCAGCAGCCCTCCCCGACTAGCGGGAGCAGGGGAGACCCAGTACTTC
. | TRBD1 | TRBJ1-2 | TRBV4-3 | CASSQTTGNYGYTF | TGCGCCAGCAGCCAAACGACAGGGAACTATGGCTACACCTTC
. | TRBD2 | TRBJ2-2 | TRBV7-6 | CASSQGTSGGGNTGELFF | TGTGCCAGCAGCCAGGGGACTAGCGGGGGAGGGAACACCGGGGAGCTGTTTTTT
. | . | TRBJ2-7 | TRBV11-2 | CASSSGLRREQYF | TGTGCCAGCAGCTCAGGATTGCGTAGGGAGCAGTACTTC
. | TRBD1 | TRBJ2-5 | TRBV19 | CASSWTGIIQETQYF | TGTGCCAGTAGTTGGACAGGAATAATACAAGAGACCCAGTACTTC
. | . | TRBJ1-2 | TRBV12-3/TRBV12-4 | CASSFQGYGYTF | TGTGCCAGCAGTTTCCAGGGTTACGGCTACACCTTC
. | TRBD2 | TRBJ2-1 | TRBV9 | CASSVVAGGLQGEQFF | TGTGCCAGCAGCGTAGTAGCGGGAGGGCTCCAGGGTGAGCAGTTCTTC
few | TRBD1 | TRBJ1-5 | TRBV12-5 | CASGPKQGAPQPQHF | TGTGCTAGTGGTCCTAAGCAGGGGGCTCCTCAGCCCCAGCATTTT
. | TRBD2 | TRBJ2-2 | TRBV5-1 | CASSLVATSGTGELFF | TGCGCCAGCAGCTTGGTAGCGACTAGCGGTACCGGGGAGCTGTTTTTT
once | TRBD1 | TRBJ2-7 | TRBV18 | CASSPRTGGSGYEQYF | TGTGCCAGCTCACCACGGACAGGGGGCTCGGGGTACGAGCAGTACTTC
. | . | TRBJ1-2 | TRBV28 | CASRPTGLNYGYTF | TGTGCCAGCAGACCGACAGGTTTGAACTATGGCTACACCTTC
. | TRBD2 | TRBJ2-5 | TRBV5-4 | CASSRELAGGMETQYF | TGTGCCAGCAGCAGAGAACTAGCGGGAGGGATGGAGACCCAGTACTTC
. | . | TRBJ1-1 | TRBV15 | CATSSPGAGDLMNTEAFF | TGTGCCACCAGCAGCCCCGGGGCAGGGGATCTCATGAACACTGAAGCTTTCTTT
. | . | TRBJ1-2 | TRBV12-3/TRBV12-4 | CASSNRDGYTF | TGTGCCAGCAGCAACAGGGACGGCTACACCTTC
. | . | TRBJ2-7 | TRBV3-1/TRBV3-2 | CASSLGRSGEQYF | TGTGCCAGCAGCTTAGGCCGAAGCGGGGAGCAGTACTTC
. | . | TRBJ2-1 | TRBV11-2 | CASSQGLNLYNEQFF | TGTGCCAGCAGCCAGGGTTTAAACCTCTACAATGAGCAGTTCTTC
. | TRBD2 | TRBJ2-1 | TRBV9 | CASSVGGRAYGNEQFF | TGTGCCAGCAGCGTCGGCGGGAGGGCCTATGGGAATGAGCAGTTCTTC
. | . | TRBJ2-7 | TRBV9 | CASSVGVSGNEQYF | TGTGCCAGCAGCGTAGGGGTGTCAGGCAACGAGCAGTACTTC
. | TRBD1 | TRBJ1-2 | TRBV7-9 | CASSLEGGAGGYTF | TGTGCCAGCAGCTTGGAAGGGGGCGCTGGGGGCTACACCTTC
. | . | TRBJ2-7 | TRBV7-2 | CASSLSGTSFYPSGEQYF | TGTGCCAGCAGCTTGTCCGGGACTTCTTTTTACCCCTCGGGAGAGCAGTACTTC
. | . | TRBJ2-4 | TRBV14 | CASSQESLIKNIQYF | TGTGCCAGCAGCCAAGAGAGCCTAATCAAAAACATTCAGTACTTC
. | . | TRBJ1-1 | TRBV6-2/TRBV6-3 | CASSRRGKPTEAFF | TGTGCCAGCAGTCGCCGCGGGAAGCCGACTGAAGCTTTCTTT
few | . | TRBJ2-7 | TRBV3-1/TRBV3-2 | CASSAAYEQYF | TGTGCCAGCAGCGCAGCCTACGAGCAGTACTTC
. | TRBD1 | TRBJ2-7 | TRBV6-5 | CASQTGGRYEQYF | TGTGCCAGCCAAACAGGGGGGCGTTACGAGCAGTACTTC
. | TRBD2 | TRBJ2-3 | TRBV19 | CASPSGATDTQYF | TGTGCCAGCCCTAGCGGAGCAACAGATACGCAGTATTTT
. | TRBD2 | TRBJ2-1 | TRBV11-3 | CASSPPGLAGQNEQFF | TGTGCCAGCAGCCCCCCCGGACTAGCGGGACAGAATGAGCAGTTCTTC
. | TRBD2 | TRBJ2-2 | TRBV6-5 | CASRGLARRTGELFF | TGTGCCAGCAGAGGACTAGCGCGAAGGACCGGGGAGCTGTTTTTT
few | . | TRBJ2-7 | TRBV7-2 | CASTLRGGGHYEQYF | TGTGCCAGCACCCTCCGTGGGGGGGGGCACTACGAGCAGTACTTC
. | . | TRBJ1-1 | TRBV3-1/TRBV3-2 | CASSQEGVAEAFF | TGTGCCAGCAGCCAAGAGGGAGTCGCTGAAGCTTTCTTT
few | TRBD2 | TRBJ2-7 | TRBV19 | CASSISSGSYEQYF | TGTGCCAGTAGTATCTCTAGCGGCTCCTACGAGCAGTACTTC
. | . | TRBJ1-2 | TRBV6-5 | CASSYSTGNPNYGYTF | TGTGCCAGCAGTTACTCGACGGGGAACCCTAACTATGGCTACACCTTC
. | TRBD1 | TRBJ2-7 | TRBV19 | CASSKDRGLSYEQYF | TGTGCCAGTAGTAAGGACAGGGGGCTCTCCTACGAGCAGTACTTC